The 14 T cell receptor beta chains below come from one sample, sequenced in a study of blood T cell repertoires in COVID-19. Here immunoSEQ multiplex PCR was the method, and the copy in TCRdb shows in-frame clones only, minus some. The sample carries about 400,000 clones, nearly 90% recorded once. The specimen sequenced was PBMCs or T cells enriched from blood (not recorded which). The receptor set was obtained from a woman aged 40-49 years with acute COVID-19.

The chain couples TRBV12-5 to TRBJ1-3; D is uncertain. V dropped 5 bases and J dropped 5 bases, with 7 bases sitting between them. Germline-derived CDR1 and CDR2 are LGHNT and FRNRAP. CDR3 length equals 12 residues. The CDR3 DNA reads as TGTGCTAGTGGTCCCCCCAGAAACACCATATATTTT. As protein: CASGPPRNTIYF.

V and J are TRBV4-1 and TRBJ1-4; D gene unclear. Deletions cut 3 bases from V and 4 bases from J, with 6 bases between. CDR1 and CDR2 (germline): MGHRA, YSYEKL. CDR3 size: 13 residues. CDR3 coding DNA: TGCGCCAGCAGCCACCCCTATAATGAAAAACTGTTTTTT. Protein sequence: CASSHPYNEKLFF.

The chain joins TRBV7-9 to TRBJ1-2, with 8 bases lining up with TRBD1. Germline CDR1 reads SEHNR; CDR2 reads FQNEAQ (reference sequence). This CDR3 region has 15 residues. Germline trimming cut 4 bases from V and 0 bases from J; bases unmatched to any gene: 4. The CDR3 sequence: CASSSGQGPNYGYTF. The CDR3 DNA follows: TGTGCCAGCAGCTCCGGACAGGGTCCTAACTATGGCTACACCTTC.

V usage is TRBV12-3 or TRBV12-4 and J usage is TRBJ1-5, with D perhaps TRBD1 (6 bases). The CDR3 loop spans 13 amino acids. Trimming stripped 6 bases from V and 6 bases from J, with 12 bases between. The CDR3 DNA reads as TGTGCCAGCAGACCAGGGGTCCTTCAGCCCCAGCATTTT. Its protein product is CASRPGVLQPQHF.

V and J are TRBV24-1 and TRBJ2-3, with D perhaps matching TRBD2 (6 bases). Deletions cut 3 bases from V and 10 bases from J, with 13 bases between. Germline V lookup: CDR1 KGHDR, CDR2 SFDVKD. The CDR3 length is 13 residues. The CDR3 loop reads CATSDRLGSAQYF. The CDR3 DNA reads TGTGCCACCAGTGATCGCCTCGGGAGCGCGCAGTATTTT.

The J gene is TRBJ1-3, the V gene TRBV5-6; the D gene is possibly TRBD1 (5 bases). The germline gives CDR1 SGHDT, CDR2 YYEEEE. This CDR3 is 14 amino acids long. V lost 4 bases and J 0 bases, leaving 8 bases between the germline ends. In DNA form, the CDR3 reads TGTGCCAGCAGCCCGACAGTCTCTGGAAACACCATATATTTT. Translating gives CASSPTVSGNTIYF.

This chain connects TRBV12-3 or TRBV12-4 to TRBJ1-2; 7 bases are shared with TRBD1. The CDR3 sequence is 11 residues long. The J segment lost 7 bases and the V segment lost 6 bases, leaving 2 bases of the junction unmatched. Here the CDR3 DNA reads TGTGCCAGCAGCACAGGGGTTGGCTACACCTTC. This encodes CASSTGVGYTF.

The chain is built from TRBV4-2 and TRBJ2-2; 8 nucleotides agree with TRBD1. The J segment lost 5 bases and the V segment lost 3 bases, leaving 8 bases of the junction unmatched. CDR1 and CDR2 from the germline V gene are LGHNA and YNFKEQ. CDR3 size: 16 residues. CDR3 in amino acids: CASSQEPGQATGELFF. CDR3 bases: TGTGCCAGCAGCCAGGAACCGGGACAGGCGACCGGGGAGCTGTTTTTT.

The gene calls are TRBV13 and TRBJ2-1; D is perhaps TRBD2 (6 bases). This CDR3 region has 15 residues. The germline CDR1 and CDR2 sequences are PRHDT and FYEKMQ (reference sequence). Trimming took 5 bases from V and 6 from J, leaving 17 bases between them. The CDR3 bases are TGTGCCAGCAGCCGACTAGTGGGGGTCGCCAATGAGCAGTTCTTC. Encoded protein: CASSRLVGVANEQFF.

This chain links TRBV5-6 with TRBJ2-5, with 7 bases matching TRBD1. Germline V CDR1 and CDR2: SGHDT, YYEEEE. The CDR3 spans 17 residues. The V gene end was trimmed by 3 bases and the J gene end by 7 bases; junction bases not matched to a gene: 18. The CDR3 loop is CASSSRPTRQGLVTQYF. For the CDR3, the DNA is TGTGCCAGCAGCTCCCGCCCCACCAGACAGGGCCTGGTGACCCAGTACTTC.

In its sample, this clone was seen once. The chain joins TRBV19 to TRBJ1-1, with D unresolved. CDR3 length equals 15 residues. Per germline, CDR1 LNHDA and CDR2 SQIVND (reference sequence). Trimming took off 5 bases at V and 1 base at J, with 14 bases between the two ends. Here the CDR3 reads CASSFRSTPNTEAFF. CDR3 nucleotides: TGTGCCAGTAGTTTTAGGAGTACACCGAACACTGAAGCTTTCTTT.

This chain links TRBV6-1 with TRBJ2-3; 8 bases agree with TRBD2. Per germline, CDR1 MNHNS and CDR2 SASEGT. V lost 4 bases, J lost 1 base, and 7 bases stayed unmatched. The length of the CDR3 is 16 residues. The CDR3 reads CASSVERGLGTDTQYF. DNA of the CDR3: TGTGCCAGCAGTGTAGAGCGGGGGTTAGGCACAGATACGCAGTATTTT.

The chain carries TRBV6-1 and TRBJ1-5; D remains unclear. CDR3 length equals 14 residues. The V gene's germline CDR1 is MNHNS and CDR2 SASEGT. Trimming shortened V by 2 bases and J by 0 bases, and 5 bases separated the two germline ends. The CDR3 DNA is TGTGCCAGCAGTGAACACGGTAGCAATCAGCCCCAGCATTTT. Protein: CASSEHGSNQPQHF.

In this sample, this clone turned up once. The CDR3 is CASSPWTGQGGNQPQHF. Here the CDR3 DNA reads TGTGCCAGCAGCCCTTGGACAGGGCAAGGCGGCAATCAGCCCCAGCATTTT. The rearrangement joins TRBV5-8 to TRBJ1-5; TRBD1 matches 8 bases. V trimming: 4 bases; J trimming: 2 bases; junction bases outside the gene matches: 11. The CDR3 length is 17 residues. CDR1 is SGHTS and CDR2 is YDEGEE in the germline V gene.